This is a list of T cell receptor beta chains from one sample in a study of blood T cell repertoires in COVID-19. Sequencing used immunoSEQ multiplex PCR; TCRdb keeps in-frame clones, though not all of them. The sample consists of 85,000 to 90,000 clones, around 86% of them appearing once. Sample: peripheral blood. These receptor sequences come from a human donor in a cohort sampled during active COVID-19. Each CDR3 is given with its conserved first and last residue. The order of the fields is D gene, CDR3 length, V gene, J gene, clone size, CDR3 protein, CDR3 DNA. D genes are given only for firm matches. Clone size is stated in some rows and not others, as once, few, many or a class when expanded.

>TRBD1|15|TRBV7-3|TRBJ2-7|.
CASSWVEQGIAEQYF
TGTGCCAGCAGCTGGGTAGAACAGGGGATAGCCGAGCAGTACTTC
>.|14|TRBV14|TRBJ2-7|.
CASSQSLTTYEQYF
TGTGCCAGCAGCCAGAGCCTTACGACCTACGAGCAGTACTTC
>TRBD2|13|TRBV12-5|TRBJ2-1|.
CASGRGGVGEQFF
TGTGCTAGTGGCCGCGGGGGAGTTGGTGAGCAGTTCTTC
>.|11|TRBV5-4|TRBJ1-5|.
CASSSNQPQHF
TGTGCCAGCAGCTCGAATCAGCCCCAGCATTTT
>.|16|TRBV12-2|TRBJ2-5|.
CASRLATGAYQETQYF
TGTGCAAGTCGCTTAGCGACGGGAGCGTACCAAGAGACCCAGTACTTC
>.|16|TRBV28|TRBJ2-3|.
CASSHPSGASTDTQYF
TGTGCCAGCAGCCACCCCAGCGGAGCTAGCACAGATACGCAGTATTTT
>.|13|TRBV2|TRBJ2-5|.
CASRPHPRETQYF
TGTGCCAGCAGGCCCCATCCCAGGGAGACCCAGTACTTC
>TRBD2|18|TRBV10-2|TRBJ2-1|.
CASSERTSGRSSYNEQFF
TGCGCCAGCAGTGAAAGGACTAGCGGGAGATCCTCCTACAATGAGCAGTTCTTC
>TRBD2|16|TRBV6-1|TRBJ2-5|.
CASSGGLAGGPRTQYF
TGTGCCAGCAGTGGGGGACTAGCGGGAGGGCCAAGGACCCAGTACTTC
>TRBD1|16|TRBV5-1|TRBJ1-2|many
CASSYRGGQGDYGYTF
TGCGCCAGCAGCTACCGAGGGGGCCAGGGGGACTATGGCTACACCTTC
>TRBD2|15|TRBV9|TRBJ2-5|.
CASSVGAGGRETQYF
TGTGCCAGCAGCGTAGGAGCGGGAGGACGTGAGACCCAGTACTTC
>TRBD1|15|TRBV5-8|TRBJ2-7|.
CASYGTVRSGYEQYF
TGTGCCAGCTACGGGACAGTCCGATCTGGGTACGAGCAGTACTTC
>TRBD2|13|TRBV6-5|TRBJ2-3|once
CASRSGLASTQYF
TGTGCCAGCAGATCCGGACTAGCAAGTACGCAGTATTTT
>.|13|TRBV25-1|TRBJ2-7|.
CASSGAIIYEQYF
TGTGCCAGCAGTGGGGCCATTATCTACGAGCAGTACTTC
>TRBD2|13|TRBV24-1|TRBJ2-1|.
CATSAGTSNEQFF
TGTGCCACCAGTGCCGGGACTAGCAATGAGCAGTTCTTC
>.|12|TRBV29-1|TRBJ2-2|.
CSVRTGAGELFF
TGCAGCGTCCGCACAGGAGCCGGGGAGCTGTTTTTT
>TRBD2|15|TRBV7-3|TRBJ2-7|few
CASSLGTTRDSEQYF
TGTGCCAGCAGCTTAGGGACTACCCGGGACTCGGAGCAGTACTTC